This T cell receptor beta chain was retrieved from a study of blood T cell repertoires in COVID-19. The wider study: Samples of COVID-19 (acute and convalescent) were obtained from the United States, Italy and Spain.

This CDR3 has 16 residues. With 8 bases clipped from V and 0 bases from J, the junction kept 10 bases outside the gene matches. CDR1 and CDR2 from the germline V gene are MDHEN and SYDVKM. Methods used by the authors: Amplification of reference gene primers was used by the study to estimate nucleated cell counts. The repertoire was sequenced with immunoSEQ multiplex PCR; TCRdb's copy has only in-frame clones and lacks some. The D gene and trimming were derived from the DNA, and the V and J assignments and clone size from that table. The sample records some 220,000 clones, more than 75% being singletons.

The sequence was obtained from a middle-aged man who had recovered from COVID-19. The chain uses TRBV28 and TRBJ1-3, with 7 bases aligning to TRBD1. Sample: peripheral blood. CDR3 loop: CASSTGVDNSGNTIYF. In DNA form, the CDR3 reads TGTGCCAGCTCCACAGGGGTCGACAACTCTGGAAACACCATATATTTT.